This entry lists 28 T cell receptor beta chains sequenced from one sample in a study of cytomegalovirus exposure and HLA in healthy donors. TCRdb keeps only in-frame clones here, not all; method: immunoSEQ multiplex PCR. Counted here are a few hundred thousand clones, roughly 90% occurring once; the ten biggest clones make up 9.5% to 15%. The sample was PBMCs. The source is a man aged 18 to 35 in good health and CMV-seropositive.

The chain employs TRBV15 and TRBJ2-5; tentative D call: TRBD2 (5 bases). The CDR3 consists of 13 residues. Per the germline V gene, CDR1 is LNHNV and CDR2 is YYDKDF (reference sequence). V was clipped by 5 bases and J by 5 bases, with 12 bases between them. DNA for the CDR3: TGTGCCACCAGCGGACCTAGCTATGAGACCCAGTACTTC. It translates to CATSGPSYETQYF.

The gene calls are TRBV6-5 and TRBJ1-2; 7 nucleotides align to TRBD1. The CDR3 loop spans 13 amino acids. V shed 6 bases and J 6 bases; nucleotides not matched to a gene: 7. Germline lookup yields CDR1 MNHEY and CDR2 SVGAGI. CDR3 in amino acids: CASRYRGTDGYTF. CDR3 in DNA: TGTGCCAGCAGGTACAGGGGAACAGATGGCTACACCTTC.

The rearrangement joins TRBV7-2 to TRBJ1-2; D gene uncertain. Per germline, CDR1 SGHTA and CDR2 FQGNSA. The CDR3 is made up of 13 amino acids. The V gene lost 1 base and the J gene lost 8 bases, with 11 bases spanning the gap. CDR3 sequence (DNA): TGTGCCAGCAGCTTAGGTGGAAGGGTAGGCTACACCTTC. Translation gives CASSLGGRVGYTF.

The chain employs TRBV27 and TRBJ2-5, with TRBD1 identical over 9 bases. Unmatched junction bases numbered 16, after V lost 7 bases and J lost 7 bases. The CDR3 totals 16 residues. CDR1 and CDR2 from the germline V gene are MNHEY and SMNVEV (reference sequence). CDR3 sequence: CASNSHRDRASGTQYF. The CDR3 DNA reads TGTGCCAGCAACTCTCACCGGGACAGGGCCTCGGGGACCCAGTACTTC.

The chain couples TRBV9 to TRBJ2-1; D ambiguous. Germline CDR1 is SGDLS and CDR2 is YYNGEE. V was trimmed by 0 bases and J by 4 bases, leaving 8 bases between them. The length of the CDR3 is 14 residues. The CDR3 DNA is TGTGCCAGCAGCGTAGAAGGTCTTTACAATGAGCAGTTCTTC. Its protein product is CASSVEGLYNEQFF. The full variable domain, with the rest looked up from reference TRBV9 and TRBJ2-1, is DSGVTQTPKHLITATGQRVTLRCSPRSGDLSVYWYQQSLDQGLQFLIQYYNGEERAKGNILERFSAQQFPDLHSELNLSSLELGDSALYFCASSVEGLYNEQFFGPGTRLTVL.

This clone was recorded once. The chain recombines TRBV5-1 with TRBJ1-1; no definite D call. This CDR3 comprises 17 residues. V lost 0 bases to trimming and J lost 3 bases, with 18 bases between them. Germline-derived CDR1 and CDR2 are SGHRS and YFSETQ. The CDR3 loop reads CASSLAGMESSYTEAFF. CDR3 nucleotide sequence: TGCGCCAGCAGCTTGGCCGGAATGGAAAGTAGTTACACTGAAGCTTTCTTT.

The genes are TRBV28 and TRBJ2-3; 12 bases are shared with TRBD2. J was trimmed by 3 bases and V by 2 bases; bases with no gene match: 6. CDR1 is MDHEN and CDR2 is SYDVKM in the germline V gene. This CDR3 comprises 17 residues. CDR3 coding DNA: TGTGCCAGCAGTTTACCGGGACTAGCGGGTTCGACAGATACGCAGTATTTT. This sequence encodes CASSLPGLAGSTDTQYF.

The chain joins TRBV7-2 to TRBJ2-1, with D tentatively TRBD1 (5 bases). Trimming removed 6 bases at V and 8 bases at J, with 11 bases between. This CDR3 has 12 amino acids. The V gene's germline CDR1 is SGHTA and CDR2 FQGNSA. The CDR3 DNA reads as TGTGCCAGCAGTCGACAGCCTGATGAGCAGTTCTTC. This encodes CASSRQPDEQFF. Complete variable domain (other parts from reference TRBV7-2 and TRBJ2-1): GAGVSQSPSNKVTEKGKDVELRCDPISGHTALYWYRQSLGQGLEFLIYFQGNSAPDKSGLPSDRFSAERTGGSVSTLTIQRTQQEDSAVYLCASSRQPDEQFFGPGTRLTVL.

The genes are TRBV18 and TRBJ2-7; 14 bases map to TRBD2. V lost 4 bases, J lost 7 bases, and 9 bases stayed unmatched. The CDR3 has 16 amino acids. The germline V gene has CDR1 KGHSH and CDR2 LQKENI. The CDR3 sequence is CASSQGPGLAGVEQYF. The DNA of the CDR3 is TGTGCCAGCTCACAAGGGCCGGGACTAGCGGGAGTGGAGCAGTACTTC.

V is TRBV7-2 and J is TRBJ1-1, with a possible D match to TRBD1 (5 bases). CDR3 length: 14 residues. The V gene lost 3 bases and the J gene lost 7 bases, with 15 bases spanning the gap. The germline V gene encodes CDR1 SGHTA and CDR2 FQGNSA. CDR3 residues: CASSFQGLTGEAFF. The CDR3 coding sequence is TGTGCCAGCAGCTTTCAGGGTTTGACCGGTGAAGCTTTCTTT.

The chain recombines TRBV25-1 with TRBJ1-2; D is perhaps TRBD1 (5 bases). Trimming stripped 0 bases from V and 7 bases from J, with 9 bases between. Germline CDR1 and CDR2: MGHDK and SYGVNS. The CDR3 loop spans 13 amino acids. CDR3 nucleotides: TGTGCCAGCAGTGAATATGCAGGGTCTGGCTACACCTTC. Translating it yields CASSEYAGSGYTF.

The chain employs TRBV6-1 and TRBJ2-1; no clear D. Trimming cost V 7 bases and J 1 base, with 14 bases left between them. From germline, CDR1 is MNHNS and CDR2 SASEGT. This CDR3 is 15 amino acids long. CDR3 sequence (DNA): TGTGCCAGCATTATCATGCATTCATCCTACAATGAGCAGTTCTTC. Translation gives CASIIMHSSYNEQFF.

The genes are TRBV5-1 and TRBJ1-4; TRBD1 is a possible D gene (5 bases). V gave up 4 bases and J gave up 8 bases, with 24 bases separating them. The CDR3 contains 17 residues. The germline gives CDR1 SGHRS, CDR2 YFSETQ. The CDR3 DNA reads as TGCGCCAGCAGCCCCGGGGGTGGATTTACAGCCAGGGAAAAACTGTTTTTT. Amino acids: CASSPGGGFTAREKLFF.

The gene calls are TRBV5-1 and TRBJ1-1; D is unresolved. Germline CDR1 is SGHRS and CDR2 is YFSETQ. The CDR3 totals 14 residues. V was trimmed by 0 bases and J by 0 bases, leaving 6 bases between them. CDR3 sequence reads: CASSLAPLNTEAFF. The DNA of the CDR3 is TGCGCCAGCAGCTTGGCTCCCTTGAACACTGAAGCTTTCTTT. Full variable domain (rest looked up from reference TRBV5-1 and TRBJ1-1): KAGVTQTPRYLIKTRGQQVTLSCSPISGHRSVSWYQQTPGQGLQFLFEYFSETQRNKGNFPGRFSGRQFSNSRSEMNVSTLELGDSALYLCASSLAPLNTEAFFGQGTRLTVV.

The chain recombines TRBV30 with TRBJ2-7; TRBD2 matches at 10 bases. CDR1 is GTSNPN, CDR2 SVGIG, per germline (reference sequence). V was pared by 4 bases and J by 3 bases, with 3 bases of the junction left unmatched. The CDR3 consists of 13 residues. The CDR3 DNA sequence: TGTGCCTGGAACCAGCGGGAGGGCTACGAGCAGTACTTC. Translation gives CAWNQREGYEQYF.

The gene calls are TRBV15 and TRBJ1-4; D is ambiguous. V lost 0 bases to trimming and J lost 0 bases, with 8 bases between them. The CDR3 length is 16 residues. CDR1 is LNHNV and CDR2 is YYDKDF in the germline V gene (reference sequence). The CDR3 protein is CATSRDRRPTNEKLFF. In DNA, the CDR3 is TGTGCCACCAGCAGAGATCGCAGGCCAACTAATGAAAAACTGTTTTTT.

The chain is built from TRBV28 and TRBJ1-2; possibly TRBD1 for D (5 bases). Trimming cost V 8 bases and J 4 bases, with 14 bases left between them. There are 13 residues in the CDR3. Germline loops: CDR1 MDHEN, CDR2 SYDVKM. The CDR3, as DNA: TGTGCCAGCCAAACCGGGACGGCCTATGGCTACACCTTC. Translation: CASQTGTAYGYTF.

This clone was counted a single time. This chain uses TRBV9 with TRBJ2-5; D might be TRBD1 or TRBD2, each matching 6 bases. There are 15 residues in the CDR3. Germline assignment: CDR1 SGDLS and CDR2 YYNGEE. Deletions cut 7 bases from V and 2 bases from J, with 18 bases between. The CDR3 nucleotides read TGTGCCAGCGGAGGGGACATTCGGCAACAAGAGACCCAGTACTTC. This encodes CASGGDIRQQETQYF.

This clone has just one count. Written as DNA, the CDR3 is TGTGCCAGCAGCGAGGGGACTAGCGCTTCTCATACGCAGTATTTT. As protein: CASSEGTSASHTQYF. This rearrangement joins TRBV9 to TRBJ2-3; 10 bases fit TRBD2. Trimming cost V 3 bases and J 7 bases; bases outside gene matches: 8. The CDR3 has 15 residues. Germline V gene sequence: CDR1 SGDLS, CDR2 YYNGEE.

The chain's CDR3 is CATGYSMNTEAFF. As DNA, the CDR3 is TGTGCCACCGGGTACAGCATGAACACTGAAGCTTTCTTT. This chain uses TRBV6-1 with TRBJ1-1; D not certain. The CDR3 runs 13 residues. Per the germline V gene, CDR1 is MNHNS and CDR2 is SASEGT. V shed 10 bases and J shed 0 bases, with 12 bases lying between them.

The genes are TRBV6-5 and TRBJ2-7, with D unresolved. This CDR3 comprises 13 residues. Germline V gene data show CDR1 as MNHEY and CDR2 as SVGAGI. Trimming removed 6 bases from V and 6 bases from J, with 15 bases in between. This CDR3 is CASSRNSLLEQYF. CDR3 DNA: TGTGCCAGCAGCCGAAACAGTCTTCTCGAGCAGTACTTC.

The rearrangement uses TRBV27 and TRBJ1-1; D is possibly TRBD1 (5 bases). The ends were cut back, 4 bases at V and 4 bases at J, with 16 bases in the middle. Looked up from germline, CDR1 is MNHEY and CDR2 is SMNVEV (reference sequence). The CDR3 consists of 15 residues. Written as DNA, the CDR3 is TGTGCCAGCAGTTCCCGTGTGGGGGATCGCACTGAAGCTTTCTTT. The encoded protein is CASSSRVGDRTEAFF.

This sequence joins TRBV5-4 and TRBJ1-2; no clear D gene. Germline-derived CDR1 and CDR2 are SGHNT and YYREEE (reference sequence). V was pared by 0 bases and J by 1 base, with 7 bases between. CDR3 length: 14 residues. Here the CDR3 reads CASSLVGSNYGYTF. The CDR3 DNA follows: TGTGCCAGCAGCTTGGTGGGCAGTAACTATGGCTACACCTTC. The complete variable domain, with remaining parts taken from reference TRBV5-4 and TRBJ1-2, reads ETGVTQSPTHLIKTRGQQVTLRCSSQSGHNTVSWYQQALGQGPQFIFQYYREEENGRGNFPPRFSGLQFPNYSSELNVNALELDDSALYLCASSLVGSNYGYTFGSGTRLTVV.

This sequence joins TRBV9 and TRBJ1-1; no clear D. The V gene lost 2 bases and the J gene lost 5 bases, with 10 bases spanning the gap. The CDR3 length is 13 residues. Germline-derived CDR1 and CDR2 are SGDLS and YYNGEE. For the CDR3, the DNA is TGTGCCAGCAGCGTCGGGGTCCTGACTGAAGCTTTCTTT. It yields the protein CASSVGVLTEAFF. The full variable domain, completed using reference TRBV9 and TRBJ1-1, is DSGVTQTPKHLITATGQRVTLRCSPRSGDLSVYWYQQSLDQGLQFLIQYYNGEERAKGNILERFSAQQFPDLHSELNLSSLELGDSALYFCASSVGVLTEAFFGQGTRLTVV.

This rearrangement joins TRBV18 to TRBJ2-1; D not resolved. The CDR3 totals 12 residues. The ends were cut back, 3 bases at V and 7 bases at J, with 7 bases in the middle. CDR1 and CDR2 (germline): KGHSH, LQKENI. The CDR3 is CASSPRQNEQFF. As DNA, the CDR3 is TGTGCCAGCTCACCCAGACAAAATGAGCAGTTCTTC.

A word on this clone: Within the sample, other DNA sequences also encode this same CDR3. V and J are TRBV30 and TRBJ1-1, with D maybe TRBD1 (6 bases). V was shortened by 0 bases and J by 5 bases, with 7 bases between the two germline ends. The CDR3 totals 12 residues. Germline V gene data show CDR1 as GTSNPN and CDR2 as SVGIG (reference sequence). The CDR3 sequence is CAWSVQGTEAFF. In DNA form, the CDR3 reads TGTGCCTGGAGTGTACAGGGAACTGAAGCTTTCTTT.

CDR3 DNA sequence: TGTGCCAGCCATACGGGAGGGCAAATAGGTGAGCAGTTCTTC. This gives the protein CASHTGGQIGEQFF. This sequence joins TRBV27 and TRBJ2-1, with TRBD2 matching over 8 bases. The germline V gene has CDR1 MNHEY and CDR2 SMNVEV (reference sequence). Germline trimming cut 8 bases from V and 9 bases from J; bases unmatched to any gene: 12. The CDR3 runs to 14 residues.

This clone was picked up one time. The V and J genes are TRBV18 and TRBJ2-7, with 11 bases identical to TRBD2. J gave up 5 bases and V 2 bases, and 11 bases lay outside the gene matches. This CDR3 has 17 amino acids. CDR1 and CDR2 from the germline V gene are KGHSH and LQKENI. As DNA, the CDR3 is TGTGCCAGCTCACCAACCCCCTCGCTAGCGGGAGGCGACGAGCAGTACTTC. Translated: CASSPTPSLAGGDEQYF.